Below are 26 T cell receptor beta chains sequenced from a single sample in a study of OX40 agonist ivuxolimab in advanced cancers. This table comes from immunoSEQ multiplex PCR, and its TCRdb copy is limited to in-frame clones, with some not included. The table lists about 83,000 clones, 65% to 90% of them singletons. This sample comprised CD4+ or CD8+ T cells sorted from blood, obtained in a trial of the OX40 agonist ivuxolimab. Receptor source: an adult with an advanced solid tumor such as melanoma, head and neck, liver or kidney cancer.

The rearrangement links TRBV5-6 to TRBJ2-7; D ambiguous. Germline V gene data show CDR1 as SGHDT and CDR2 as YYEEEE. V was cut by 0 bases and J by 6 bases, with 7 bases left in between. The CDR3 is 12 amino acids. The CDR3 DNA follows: TGTGCCAGCAGCTTGGGCGGATTCGAGCAGTACTTC. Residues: CASSLGGFEQYF.

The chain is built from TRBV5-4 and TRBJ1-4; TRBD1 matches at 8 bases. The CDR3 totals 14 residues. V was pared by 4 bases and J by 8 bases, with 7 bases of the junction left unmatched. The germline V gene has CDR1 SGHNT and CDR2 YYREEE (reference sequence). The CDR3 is CASSPDRGWEKLFF. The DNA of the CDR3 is TGTGCCAGCAGCCCTGACAGGGGTTGGGAAAAACTGTTTTTT. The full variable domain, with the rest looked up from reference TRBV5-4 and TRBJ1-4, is ETGVTQSPTHLIKTRGQQVTLRCSSQSGHNTVSWYQQALGQGPQFIFQYYREEENGRGNFPPRFSGLQFPNYSSELNVNALELDDSALYLCASSPDRGWEKLFFGSGTQLSVL.

The DNA of the CDR3 is TGTGCCAGCAGCCTACAGCGTGGGGCCAACGTCCTGACTTTC. Its protein product is CASSLQRGANVLTF. The rearrangement joins TRBV11-2 to TRBJ2-6, with D hard to call. CDR3 size: 14 residues. Germline V gene data show CDR1 as SGHAT and CDR2 as FQNNGV. Trimming stripped 5 bases from V and 3 bases from J, with 8 bases between.

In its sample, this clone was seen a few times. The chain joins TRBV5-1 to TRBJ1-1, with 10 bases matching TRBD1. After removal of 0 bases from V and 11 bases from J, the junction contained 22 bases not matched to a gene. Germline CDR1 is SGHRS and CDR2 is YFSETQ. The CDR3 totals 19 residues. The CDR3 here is CASSLEGLGLPDRGRSAFF. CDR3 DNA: TGCGCCAGCAGCTTGGAAGGTTTAGGACTCCCTGACAGGGGGCGTAGTGCTTTCTTT.

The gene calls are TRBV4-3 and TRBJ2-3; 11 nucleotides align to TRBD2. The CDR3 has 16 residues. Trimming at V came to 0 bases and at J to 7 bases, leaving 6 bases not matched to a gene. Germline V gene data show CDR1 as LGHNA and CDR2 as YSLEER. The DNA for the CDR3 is TGCGCCAGCAGCCAAGAAAGACTAGCGGGGCGTAATACGCAGTATTTT. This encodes CASSQERLAGRNTQYF.

This chain's CDR3 is CASSVDRGGETQYF. CDR3 DNA: TGTGCCAGCAGTGTGGACAGGGGTGGAGAGACCCAGTACTTC. The chain has TRBV6-1 and TRBJ2-5, with 9 positions matching TRBD1. CDR3 length: 14 residues. V was pared by 4 bases and J by 4 bases, with 4 bases of the junction left unmatched. Per germline, CDR1 MNHNS and CDR2 SASEGT.

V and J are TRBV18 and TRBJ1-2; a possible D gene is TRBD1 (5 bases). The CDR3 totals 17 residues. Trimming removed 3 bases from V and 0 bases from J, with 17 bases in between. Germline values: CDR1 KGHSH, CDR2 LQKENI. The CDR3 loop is CASSPDGGEGPNYGYTF. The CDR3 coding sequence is TGTGCCAGCTCACCGGATGGGGGGGAAGGTCCTAACTATGGCTACACCTTC.

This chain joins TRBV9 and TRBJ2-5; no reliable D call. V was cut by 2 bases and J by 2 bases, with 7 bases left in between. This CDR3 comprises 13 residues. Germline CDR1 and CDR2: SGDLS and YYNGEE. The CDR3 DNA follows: TGTGCCAGCAGCGTCGGCACGCAAGAGACCCAGTACTTC. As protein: CASSVGTQETQYF. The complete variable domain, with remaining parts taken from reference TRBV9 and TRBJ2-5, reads DSGVTQTPKHLITATGQRVTLRCSPRSGDLSVYWYQQSLDQGLQFLIQYYNGEERAKGNILERFSAQQFPDLHSELNLSSLELGDSALYFCASSVGTQETQYFGPGTRLLVL.

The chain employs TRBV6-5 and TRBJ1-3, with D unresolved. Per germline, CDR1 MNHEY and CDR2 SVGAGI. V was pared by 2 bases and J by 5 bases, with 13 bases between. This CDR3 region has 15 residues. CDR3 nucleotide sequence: TGTGCCAGCAGTTACAACCGGCAAGATCGAAACACCATATATTTT. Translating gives CASSYNRQDRNTIYF.

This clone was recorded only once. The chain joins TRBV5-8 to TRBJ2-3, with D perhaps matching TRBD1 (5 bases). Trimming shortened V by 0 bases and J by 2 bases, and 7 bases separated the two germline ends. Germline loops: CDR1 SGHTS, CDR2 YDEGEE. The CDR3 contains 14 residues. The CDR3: CASSLGQFTDTQYF. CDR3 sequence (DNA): TGTGCCAGCAGCTTGGGACAGTTCACAGATACGCAGTATTTT. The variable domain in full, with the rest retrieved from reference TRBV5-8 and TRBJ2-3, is EAGVTQSPTHLIKTRGQQATLRCSPISGHTSVYWYQQALGLGLQFLLWYDEGEERNRGNFPPRFSGRQFPNYSSELNVNALELEDSALYLCASSLGQFTDTQYFGPGTRLTVL.

This CDR3 reads CSVDRDRAGETQYF. The CDR3, as DNA: TGCAGCGTTGACCGGGACAGGGCCGGGGAGACCCAGTACTTC. This sequence joins TRBV29-1 and TRBJ2-5; 9 bases agree with TRBD1. Trimming removed 3 bases from V and 5 bases from J; junction bases left unmatched: 7. CDR3 length equals 14 residues. Germline V gene lookup returns CDR1 SQVTM and CDR2 ANQGSEA.

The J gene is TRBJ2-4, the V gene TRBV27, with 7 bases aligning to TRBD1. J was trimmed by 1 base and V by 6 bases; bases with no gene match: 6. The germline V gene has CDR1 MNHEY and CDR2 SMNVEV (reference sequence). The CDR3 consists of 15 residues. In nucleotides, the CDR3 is TGTGCCAGCAGCAGAACAGGGGACGCCAAAAACATTCAGTACTTC. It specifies CASSRTGDAKNIQYF.

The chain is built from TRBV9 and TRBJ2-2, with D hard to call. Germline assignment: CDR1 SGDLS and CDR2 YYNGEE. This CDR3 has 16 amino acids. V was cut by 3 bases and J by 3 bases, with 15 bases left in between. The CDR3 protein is CASSDRLDPDTGELFF. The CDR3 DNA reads TGTGCCAGCAGCGACCGTCTGGACCCGGACACCGGGGAGCTGTTTTTT.

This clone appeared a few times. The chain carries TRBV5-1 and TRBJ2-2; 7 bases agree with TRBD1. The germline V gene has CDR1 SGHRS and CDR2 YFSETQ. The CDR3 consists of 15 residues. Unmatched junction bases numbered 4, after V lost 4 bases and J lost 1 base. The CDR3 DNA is TGCGCCAGCAGCACGGGACAGATGAACACCGGGGAGCTGTTTTTT. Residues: CASSTGQMNTGELFF.

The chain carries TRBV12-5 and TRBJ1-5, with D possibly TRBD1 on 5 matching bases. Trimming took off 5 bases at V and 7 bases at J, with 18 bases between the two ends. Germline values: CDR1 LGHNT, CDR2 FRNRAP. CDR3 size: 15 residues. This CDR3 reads CASGLPQGAGQPQHF. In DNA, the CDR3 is TGTGCTAGTGGTCTACCTCAAGGGGCTGGGCAGCCCCAGCATTTT.

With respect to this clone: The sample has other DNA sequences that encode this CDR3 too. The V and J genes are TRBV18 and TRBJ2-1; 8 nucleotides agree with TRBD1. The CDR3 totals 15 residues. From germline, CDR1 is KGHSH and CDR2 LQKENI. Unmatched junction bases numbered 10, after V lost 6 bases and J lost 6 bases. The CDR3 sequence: CASSRDRGRGNEQFF. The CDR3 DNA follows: TGTGCCAGCTCCCGCGACAGGGGTCGGGGCAATGAGCAGTTCTTC. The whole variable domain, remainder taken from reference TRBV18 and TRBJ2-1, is NAGVMQNPRHLVRRRGQEARLRCSPMKGHSHVYWYRQLPEEGLKFMVYLQKENIIDESGMPKERFSAEFPKEGPSILRIQQVVRGDSAAYFCASSRDRGRGNEQFFGPGTRLTVL.

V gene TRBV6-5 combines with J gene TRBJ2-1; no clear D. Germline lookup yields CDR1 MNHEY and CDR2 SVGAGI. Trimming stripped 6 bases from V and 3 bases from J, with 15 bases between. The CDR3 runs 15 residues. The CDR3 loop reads CASSPGGLGYNEQFF. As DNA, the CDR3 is TGTGCCAGCAGCCCCGGTGGCTTGGGCTACAATGAGCAGTTCTTC.

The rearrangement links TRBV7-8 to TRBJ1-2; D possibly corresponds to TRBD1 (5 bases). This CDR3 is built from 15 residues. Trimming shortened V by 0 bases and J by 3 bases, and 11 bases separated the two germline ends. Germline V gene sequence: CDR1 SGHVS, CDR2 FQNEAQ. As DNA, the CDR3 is TGTGCCAGCAGCTTAGCAGGCCCCAGGGACTATGGCTACACCTTC. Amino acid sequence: CASSLAGPRDYGYTF.

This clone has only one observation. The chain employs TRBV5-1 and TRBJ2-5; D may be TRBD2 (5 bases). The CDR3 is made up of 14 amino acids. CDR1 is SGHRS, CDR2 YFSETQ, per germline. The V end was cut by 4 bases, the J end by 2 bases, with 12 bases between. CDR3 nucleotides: TGCGCCAGCAGCCGAGCCGGGGATCAAGAGACCCAGTACTTC. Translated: CASSRAGDQETQYF. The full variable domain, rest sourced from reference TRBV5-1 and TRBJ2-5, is KAGVTQTPRYLIKTRGQQVTLSCSPISGHRSVSWYQQTPGQGLQFLFEYFSETQRNKGNFPGRFSGRQFSNSRSEMNVSTLELGDSALYLCASSRAGDQETQYFGPGTRLLVL.

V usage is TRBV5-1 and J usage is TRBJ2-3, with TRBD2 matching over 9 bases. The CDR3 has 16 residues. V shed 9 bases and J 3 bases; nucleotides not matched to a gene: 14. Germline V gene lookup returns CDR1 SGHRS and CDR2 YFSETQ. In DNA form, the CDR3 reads TGCGCCACCCACCCGAATAGCGGGGGCGGAACAGATACGCAGTATTTT. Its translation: CATHPNSGGGTDTQYF.

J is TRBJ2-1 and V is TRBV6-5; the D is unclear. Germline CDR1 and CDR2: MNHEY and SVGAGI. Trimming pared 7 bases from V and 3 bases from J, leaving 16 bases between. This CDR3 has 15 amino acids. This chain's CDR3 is CASTMTGSLYNEQFF. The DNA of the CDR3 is TGTGCCAGCACTATGACCGGGTCCCTCTACAATGAGCAGTTCTTC.

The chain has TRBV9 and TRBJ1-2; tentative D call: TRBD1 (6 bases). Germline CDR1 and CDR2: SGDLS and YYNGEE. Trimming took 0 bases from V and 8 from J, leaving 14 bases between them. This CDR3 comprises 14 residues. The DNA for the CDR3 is TGTGCCAGCAGCGTAGCGGGACATCCCGCAGGCTACACCTTC. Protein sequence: CASSVAGHPAGYTF.

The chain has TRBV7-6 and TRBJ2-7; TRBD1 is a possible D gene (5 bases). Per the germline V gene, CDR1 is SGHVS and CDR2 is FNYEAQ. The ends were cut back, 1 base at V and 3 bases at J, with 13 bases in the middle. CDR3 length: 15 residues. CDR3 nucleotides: TGTGCCAGCAGCTTAGATGCAGGGATAAACTACGAGCAGTACTTC. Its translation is CASSLDAGINYEQYF.

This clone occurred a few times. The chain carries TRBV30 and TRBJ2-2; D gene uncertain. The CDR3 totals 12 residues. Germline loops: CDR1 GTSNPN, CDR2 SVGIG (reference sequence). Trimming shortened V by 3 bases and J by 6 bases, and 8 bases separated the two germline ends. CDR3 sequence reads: CAWSWVSGELFF. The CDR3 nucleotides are TGTGCCTGGAGCTGGGTGTCCGGGGAGCTGTTTTTT.

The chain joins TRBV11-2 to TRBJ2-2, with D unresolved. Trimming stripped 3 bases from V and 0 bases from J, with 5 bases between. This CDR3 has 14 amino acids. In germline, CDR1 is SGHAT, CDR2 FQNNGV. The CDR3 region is CASSFVPNTGELFF. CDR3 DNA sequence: TGTGCCAGCAGCTTTGTCCCGAACACCGGGGAGCTGTTTTTT. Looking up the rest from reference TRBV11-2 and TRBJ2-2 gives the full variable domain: EAGVAQSPRYKIIEKRQSVAFWCNPISGHATLYWYQQILGQGPKLLIQFQNNGVVDDSQLPKDRFSAERLKGVDSTLKIQPAKLEDSAVYLCASSFVPNTGELFFGEGSRLTVL.

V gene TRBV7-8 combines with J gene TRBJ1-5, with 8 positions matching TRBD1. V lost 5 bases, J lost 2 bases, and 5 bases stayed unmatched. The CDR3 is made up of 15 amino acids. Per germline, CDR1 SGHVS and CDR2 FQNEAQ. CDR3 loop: CASSGDRGGNQPQHF. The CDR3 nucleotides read TGTGCCAGCAGCGGCGACAGGGGTGGCAATCAGCCCCAGCATTTT.